This T cell receptor (beta chain) was captured by sequencing in a study of blood T cell repertoires in COVID-19. Study-level background: Samples came from the United States, Italy and Spain, spanning acute and convalescent COVID-19. From T cells, B-cell-depleted T cells, or PBMCs came the material, which was cDNA or gDNA.

TCRdb keeps only in-frame clones here, not all; method: immunoSEQ multiplex PCR. The sample lists about 270,000 clones, about 88% occurring once. Trimming cost V 4 bases and J 0 bases, with 12 bases left between them. The length of the CDR3 is 15 residues. From germline, CDR1 is SGHTA and CDR2 FQGNSA. Source material: PBMCs or T cells enriched from blood (not recorded which). The TCR was taken from a woman in her fifties or sixties who had recovered from COVID-19. The chain links TRBV7-2 to TRBJ1-1, with no clear D. CDR3: CASSSTGTMNTEAFF. CDR3 DNA sequence: TGTGCCAGCAGCTCTACCGGTACCATGAACACTGAAGCTTTCTTT.